These 5 T cell receptor beta chains were all obtained from the same sample, sequenced in a study of CD8+ T cells in alopecia areata. Sequencing used cDNA as its template, made by extracting RNA and reverse transcribing it. Sequencing was performed with immunoSEQ multiplex PCR; in TCRdb, only in-frame clones are kept and a portion is missing. The data contain roughly 220,000 clones, approximately 70% of them seen just once; the ten biggest clones take up roughly 1.2%. Treatment specified: oral pan-JAK inhibitor, 5-10 mg twice daily. The sequencing here drew on CD4+ T cells sorted from blood, taken around week 44, from a patient treated with tofacitinib. Source of these receptors: a human donor with alopecia areata.

The rearrangement joins TRBV27 to TRBJ2-2; tentative D call: TRBD1 (6 bases). Looked up from germline, CDR1 is MNHEY and CDR2 is SMNVEV (reference sequence). This CDR3 is 16 amino acids long. The V end lost 1 base, the J end lost 6 bases, and 15 bases lay between the germline ends. The CDR3 reads CASSLYSLGAPGELFF. CDR3 sequence (DNA): TGTGCCAGCAGTTTATATAGCCTGGGGGCCCCCGGGGAGCTGTTTTTT.

V gene TRBV15 combines with J gene TRBJ1-2, with D possibly TRBD1 on 5 matching bases. The CDR3 loop spans 13 amino acids. Looked up from germline, CDR1 is LNHNV and CDR2 is YYDKDF (reference sequence). Trimming pared 1 base from V and 7 bases from J, leaving 10 bases between. CDR3 loop: CATSRVGAPGYTF. DNA for the CDR3: TGTGCCACCAGCAGAGTTGGGGCTCCTGGCTACACCTTC. Variable domain in full (rest from reference TRBV15 and TRBJ1-2): DAMVIQNPRYQVTQFGKPVTLSCSQTLNHNVMYWYQQKSSQAPKLLFHYYDKDFNNEADTPDNFQSRRPNTSFCFLDIRSPGLGDTAMYLCATSRVGAPGYTFGSGTRLTVV.

This clone was detected ten times or more. The chain recombines TRBV5-4 with TRBJ2-3; D call uncertain. The CDR3 is 13 amino acids. The V gene's germline CDR1 is SGHNT and CDR2 YYREEE (reference sequence). V was cut by 0 bases and J by 1 base, with 3 bases left in between. The CDR3 is CASSLEGTDTQYF. As DNA, the CDR3 is TGTGCCAGCAGCTTGGAGGGCACAGATACGCAGTATTTT.

The CDR3 coding sequence is TGCAGCGTCGGACAATCGCAAGAGACCCAGTACTTC. Translated: CSVGQSQETQYF. The chain employs TRBV29-1 and TRBJ2-5, with D maybe TRBD1 (5 bases). The CDR3 loop spans 12 amino acids. Germline V lookup: CDR1 SQVTM, CDR2 ANQGSEA. V was cut by 6 bases and J by 2 bases, with 10 bases left in between.

DNA for the CDR3: TGTGCCTGGAGTGAGGGGCTAGCGGGGAATCAAGAGACCCAGTACTTC. This codes for CAWSEGLAGNQETQYF. The gene calls are TRBV30 and TRBJ2-5; 9 bases are shared with TRBD2. CDR3 length: 16 amino acids. With V trimmed by 1 base and J by 2 bases, 8 bases remained unmatched. Germline CDR1 is GTSNPN and CDR2 is SVGIG (reference sequence). The full variable domain, in which reference TRBV30 and TRBJ2-5 provide the parts outside the CDR3, is SQTIHQWPATLVQPVGSPLSLECTVEGTSNPNLYWYRQAAGRGLQLLFYSVGIGQISSEVPQNLSASRPQDRQFILSSKKLLLSDSGFYLCAWSEGLAGNQETQYFGPGTRLLVL.